The next 16 T cell receptor beta chains were all read from a single sample in a study of T cells expressing NK-cell markers. Each CDR3 protein gets one entry in TCRdb, which reprocessed the 5' RACE reads and gives no DNA. Across about 460,000 distinct CDR3 sequences, the top ten clones capture over 1.1% of the sample. Source material: blood T cells: a sorted CD56 or NKG2C T cell subset, CD4+ or CD8+ T cells, or bulk PBMC T cells (not recorded which). Source of these receptors: a woman aged 50 to 60 in good health.

The genes are TRBV5-1 and TRBJ2-7; TCRdb outputs TRBD1, but without DNA this stays unchecked. The CDR3 covers 15 residues. Per germline, CDR1 SGHRS and CDR2 YFSETQ. The chain's CDR3 is CASREQGGASYEQYF. Looking up the rest from reference TRBV5-1 and TRBJ2-7 gives the full variable domain: KAGVTQTPRYLIKTRGQQVTLSCSPISGHRSVSWYQQTPGQGLQFLFEYFSETQRNKGNFPGRFSGRQFSNSRSEMNVSTLELGDSALYLCASREQGGASYEQYFGPGTRLTVT.

The chain combines TRBV20-1 with TRBJ2-3. CDR1 is DFQATT, CDR2 SNEGSKA, per germline (reference sequence). This CDR3 contains 12 residues. The CDR3 here is CSFFTRKDTQYF.

This chain uses TRBV13 with TRBJ2-3. The CDR3 runs to 14 residues. Germline CDR1 and CDR2: PRHDT and FYEKMQ (reference sequence). This CDR3 reads CASSSSLGKATQYF. Together with reference TRBV13 and TRBJ2-3, the CDR3 gives the full variable domain: AAGVIQSPRHLIKEKRETATLKCYPIPRHDTVYWYQQGPGQDPQFLISFYEKMQSDKGSIPDRFSAQQFSDYHSELNMSSLELGDSALYFCASSSSLGKATQYFGPGTRLTVL.

The chain carries TRBV5-1 and TRBJ2-1; TCRdb outputs TRBD2, but without DNA this stays unchecked. This CDR3 has 16 residues. Germline assignment: CDR1 SGHRS and CDR2 YFSETQ. The CDR3 sequence: CASSRVPGTSGGEQFF.

The rearrangement links TRBV3-1 to TRBJ2-2; without DNA, the TCRdb call of TRBD1 cannot be checked. There are 15 residues in the CDR3. In germline, CDR1 is LGHDT, CDR2 YNNKEL (reference sequence). CDR3 sequence: CASSQRGISTGELFF.

This chain joins TRBV29-1 and TRBJ2-3. Germline CDR1 reads SQVTM; CDR2 reads ANQGSEA. The CDR3 spans 14 residues. The chain's CDR3 is CSVTLGIRADTQYF.

V and J are TRBV7-6 and TRBJ1-1; the TCRdb call, TRBD1, lacks DNA for checking. There are 14 residues in the CDR3. Per germline, CDR1 SGHVS and CDR2 FNYEAQ. CDR3 sequence reads: CASRIKGGLAEAFF.

The rearrangement uses TRBV5-1 and TRBJ2-1; the D call of TRBD2 rests on TCRdb alone, since no DNA is present to check it. From germline, CDR1 is SGHRS and CDR2 YFSETQ. CDR3 length: 16 residues. Here the CDR3 reads CASSWGLAGVGDEQFF.

The chain couples TRBV7-9 to TRBJ1-5; TCRdb indicates TRBD1, and absent DNA this call remains unverified. Per germline, CDR1 SEHNR and CDR2 FQNEAQ (reference sequence). The CDR3 loop spans 16 amino acids. The CDR3 loop is CASSALTGVGNQPQHF.

The rearrangement links TRBV3-1 to TRBJ1-5. Looked up from germline, CDR1 is LGHDT and CDR2 is YNNKEL (reference sequence). The CDR3 length is 14 residues. The CDR3: CASSPRGRDQPQHF.

V gene TRBV27 combines with J gene TRBJ2-3; TCRdb calls TRBD2, which cannot be checked without DNA. The CDR3 loop spans 16 amino acids. The germline gives CDR1 MNHEY, CDR2 SMNVEV (reference sequence). CDR3 loop: CASSFFAGVQQDTQYF.

The rearrangement joins TRBV24-1 to TRBJ2-1; TCRdb proposes TRBD2, but this gene call is untestable without DNA. The germline gives CDR1 KGHDR, CDR2 SFDVKD. CDR3 length: 17 amino acids. The CDR3 protein is CATGTSGRPQAGNEQFF.

This chain links TRBV25-1 with TRBJ2-5; the TCRdb D gene call, TRBD2, has no DNA to confirm it. Germline V gives CDR1 MGHDK, CDR2 SYGVNS. The CDR3 is made up of 18 amino acids. CDR3 loop: CASSELGPGLAGHETQYF.

J is TRBJ2-1 and V is TRBV3-1; TCRdb lists TRBD2, though no DNA is available to test this call. In germline, CDR1 is LGHDT, CDR2 YNNKEL (reference sequence). CDR3 length: 15 residues. The CDR3 reads CASSYLAGGDNEQFF.

The rearrangement uses TRBV12-3 or TRBV12-4 and TRBJ2-1; TCRdb indicates TRBD2, and absent DNA this call remains unverified. The CDR3 covers 16 residues. CDR3 amino acids: CASRLTSGRNYNEQFF.

The rearrangement uses TRBV6-6 and TRBJ2-7; no DNA is available, so the TRBD2 call from TCRdb remains unchecked. This CDR3 is 16 amino acids long. The germline V gene has CDR1 MNHNY and CDR2 SVGAGI (reference sequence). This CDR3 reads CASSSKGLAGSYEQYF.